Detailed here is one TCR beta chain. The antigen remains unidentified. The data are from a study of post-analysis software for immune sequencing data. The overall study: The disease courses spanned relapsing-remitting, secondary progressive and progressive-relapsing forms of multiple sclerosis. Study-wide findings and caveats: Samples from a shared batch, those prepared together, strongly co-clustered by F measure. Compared with controls, patients had more of roughly five TRBV segments, including TRBV5-6, TRBV5-1 and TRBV20-1. Controls showed significantly higher normalized Chao1 diversity than did multiple sclerosis patients.

Germline V gives CDR1 SGHVS, CDR2 FNYEAQ. Trimming stripped 5 bases from V and 13 bases from J, with 30 bases between. The CDR3 runs 17 residues. cDNA libraries of TCR beta carried unique molecular identifiers. The yield from about 1 to 10 million T cells was 500,000 or so cDNA molecules in total. TCRdb re-called the PCR reads with MiXCR, one entry per CDR3 protein. The sample yields about 820,000 distinct CDR3 sequences, about 57% seen once. The rearrangement uses TRBV7-6 and TRBJ2-4; maybe TRBD1 (6 bases). The source of this sequence is a girl aged 5 to 17 with multiple sclerosis. Source material: blood. CDR3 sequence reads: CASSLNIQTGYLGEQYF. CDR3 DNA sequence: TGTGCCAGCAGCCTCAATATCCAGACAGGCTATCTGGGAGAGCAGTACTTC.